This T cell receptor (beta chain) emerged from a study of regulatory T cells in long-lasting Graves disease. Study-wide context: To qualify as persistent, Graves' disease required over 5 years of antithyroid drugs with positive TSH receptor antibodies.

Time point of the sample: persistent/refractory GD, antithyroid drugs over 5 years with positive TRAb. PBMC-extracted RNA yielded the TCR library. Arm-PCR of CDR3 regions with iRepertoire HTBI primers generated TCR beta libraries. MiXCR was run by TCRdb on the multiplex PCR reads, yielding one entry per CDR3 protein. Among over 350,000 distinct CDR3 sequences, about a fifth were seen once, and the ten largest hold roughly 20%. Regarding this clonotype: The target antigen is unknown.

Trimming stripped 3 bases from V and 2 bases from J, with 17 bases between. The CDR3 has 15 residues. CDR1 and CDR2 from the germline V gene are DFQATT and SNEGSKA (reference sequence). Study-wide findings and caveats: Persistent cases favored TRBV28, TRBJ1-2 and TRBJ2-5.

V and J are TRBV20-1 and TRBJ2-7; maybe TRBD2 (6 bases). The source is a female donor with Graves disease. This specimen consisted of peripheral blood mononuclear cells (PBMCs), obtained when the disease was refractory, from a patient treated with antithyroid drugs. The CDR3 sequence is CSARRLTRLTYEQYF. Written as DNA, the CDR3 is TGCAGTGCTAGGAGGTTGACTAGACTCACCTACGAGCAGTACTTC.